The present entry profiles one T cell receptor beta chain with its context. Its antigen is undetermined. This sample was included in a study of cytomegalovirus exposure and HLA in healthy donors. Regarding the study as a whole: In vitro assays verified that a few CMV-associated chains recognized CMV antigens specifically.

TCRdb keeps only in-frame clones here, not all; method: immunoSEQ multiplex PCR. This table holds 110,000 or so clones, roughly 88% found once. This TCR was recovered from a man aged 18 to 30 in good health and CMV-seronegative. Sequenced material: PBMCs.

The CDR3 sequence: CASSSRQGALVGQPQHF. The CDR3 bases are TGTGCCAGCAGCTCCAGACAGGGGGCTCTCGTCGGTCAGCCCCAGCATTTT. This chain joins TRBV5-6 and TRBJ1-5; 10 positions match TRBD1. The germline V gene encodes CDR1 SGHDT and CDR2 YYEEEE. V lost 3 bases and J lost 6; bases outside the gene matches: 12. The length of the CDR3 is 17 residues. Full variable domain (rest looked up from reference TRBV5-6 and TRBJ1-5): DAGVTQSPTHLIKTRGQQVTLRCSPKSGHDTVSWYQQALGQGPQFIFQYYEEEERQRGNFPDRFSGHQFPNYSSELNVNALLLGDSALYLCASSSRQGALVGQPQHFGDGTRLSIL.